This T cell receptor beta chain was identified in a study of post-analysis software for immune sequencing data. About the study: In terms of disease course, relapsing-remitting, secondary progressive and progressive-relapsing multiple sclerosis were included. Study outcomes and limitations: Samples from a shared batch, those prepared together, strongly co-clustered by F measure. A few TRBV segments occurring more often in patients than controls included TRBV5-6, TRBV5-1 and TRBV20-1.

This clonotype was observed a handful of times. Its antigen is not known. The CDR3 has 15 amino acids. Germline V gene sequence: CDR1 LGHNA, CDR2 YSLEER. Trimming took 0 bases from V and 7 from J, leaving 15 bases between them. Built from TCR beta cDNA, the libraries had unique molecular identifiers in them. Each sample of about 0.95 to 11 million input T cells yielded around 500,000 cDNA molecules, so each molecule approximated one T cell. TCRdb independently ran MiXCR on the PCR reads; one entry per CDR3 protein. The sample holds about 430,000 distinct CDR3 sequences, 35% to 45% seen once. Sequences were obtained from blood. The sequence derives from a girl aged 2-10 years with multiple sclerosis. The chain links TRBV4-3 to TRBJ1-2; TRBD1 is a possible D gene (6 bases). CDR3 coding DNA: TGCGCCAGCAGCCAAGACTCCCGGGGGCCGCGTGGCTACACCTTC. It yields the protein CASSQDSRGPRGYTF.